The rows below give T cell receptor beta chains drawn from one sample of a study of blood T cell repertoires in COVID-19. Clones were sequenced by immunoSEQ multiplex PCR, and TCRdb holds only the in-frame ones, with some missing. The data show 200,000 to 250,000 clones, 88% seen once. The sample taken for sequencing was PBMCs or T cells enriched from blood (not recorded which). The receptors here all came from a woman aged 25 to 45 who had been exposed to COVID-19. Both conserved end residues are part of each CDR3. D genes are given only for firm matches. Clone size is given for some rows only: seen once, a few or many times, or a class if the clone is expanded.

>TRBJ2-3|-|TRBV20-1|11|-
CSASLTDTQYF
TGCAGTGCTAGCTTAACAGATACGCAGTATTTT
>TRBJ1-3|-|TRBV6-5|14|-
CASSFGASGNTIYF
TGTGCCAGCTCCTTTGGGGCATCTGGAAACACCATATATTTT
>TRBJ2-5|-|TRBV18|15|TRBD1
CASSPRPGQAETQYF
TGTGCCAGCTCACCAAGACCGGGACAGGCTGAGACCCAGTACTTC
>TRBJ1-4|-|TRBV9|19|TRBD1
CASSVGYRGKVATNEKLFF
TGTGCCAGCAGCGTAGGGTACAGGGGAAAAGTTGCAACTAATGAAAAACTGTTTTTT
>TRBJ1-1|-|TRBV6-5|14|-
CASSYQAGNTEAFF
TGTGCCAGCAGTTACCAGGCAGGGAACACTGAAGCTTTCTTT
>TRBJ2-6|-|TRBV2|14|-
CASSAGAGANVLTF
TGTGCCAGCAGTGCCGGGGCTGGGGCCAACGTCCTGACTTTC
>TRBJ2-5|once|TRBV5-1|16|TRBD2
CASSFRLAGAQETQYF
TGCGCCAGCAGCTTTCGACTAGCGGGAGCCCAAGAGACCCAGTACTTC
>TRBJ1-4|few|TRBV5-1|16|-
CASSLAPAGNNEKLFF
TGCGCCAGCAGCCTGGCCCCTGCGGGAAATAATGAAAAACTGTTTTTT
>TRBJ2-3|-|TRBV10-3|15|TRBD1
CAISDRGQEGDTQYF
TGTGCCATCAGTGACCGGGGACAGGAGGGAGATACGCAGTATTTT
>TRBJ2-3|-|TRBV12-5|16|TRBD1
CASGPPRTGIADTQYF
TGTGCTAGTGGTCCCCCCCGGACAGGGATAGCAGATACGCAGTATTTT
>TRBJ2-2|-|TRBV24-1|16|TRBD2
CATSDGAGWGTGELFF
TGTGCCACCAGTGACGGAGCGGGATGGGGCACCGGGGAGCTGTTTTTT
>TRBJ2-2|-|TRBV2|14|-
CASRKTWNTGELFF
TGTGCCAGCAGAAAAACTTGGAACACCGGGGAGCTGTTTTTT
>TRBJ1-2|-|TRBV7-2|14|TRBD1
CASSLGTGTYGYTF
TGTGCCAGCAGCCTAGGGACAGGGACCTATGGCTACACCTTC
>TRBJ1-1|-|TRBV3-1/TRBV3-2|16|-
CASSQDTWEASTEAFF
TGTGCCAGCAGCCAAGATACGTGGGAGGCGAGCACTGAAGCTTTCTTT
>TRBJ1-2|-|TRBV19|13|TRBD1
CASTRTGVYGYTF
TGTGCCAGTACCCGGACAGGGGTCTATGGCTACACCTTC
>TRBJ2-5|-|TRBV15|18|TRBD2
CATSRGGTSGSSLRAQYF
TGTGCCACCAGCAGGGGGGGGACTAGCGGGAGCTCCCTCAGGGCCCAGTACTTC
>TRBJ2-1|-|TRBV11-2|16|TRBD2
CASSLDGGRTYNEQFF
TGTGCCAGCAGCTTAGATGGCGGGAGGACTTACAATGAGCAGTTCTTC
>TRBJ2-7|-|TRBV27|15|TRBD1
CASSPSRQGHGQQYF
TGTGCCAGCAGTCCAAGCCGACAGGGCCACGGGCAGCAGTACTTC
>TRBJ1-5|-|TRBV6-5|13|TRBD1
CASSDRGSQPQHF
TGTGCCAGCAGCGACAGGGGGTCTCAGCCCCAGCATTTT
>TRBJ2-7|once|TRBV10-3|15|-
CAILVEGGLPNEQYF
TGTGCCATCCTCGTGGAGGGCGGATTGCCGAACGAGCAGTACTTC
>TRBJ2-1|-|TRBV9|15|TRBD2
CASSVRGRALNEQFF
TGTGCCAGCAGCGTAAGAGGGAGGGCCCTGAATGAGCAGTTCTTC
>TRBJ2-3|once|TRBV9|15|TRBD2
CASSVSSGRPDTQYF
TGTGCCAGCAGCGTTTCTAGCGGGAGGCCAGATACGCAGTATTTT
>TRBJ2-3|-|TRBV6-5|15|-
CASRISGAGTDTQYF
TGTGCCAGCAGGATAAGTGGGGCTGGCACAGATACGCAGTATTTT
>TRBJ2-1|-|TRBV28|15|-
CASSFRVRVDNEQFF
TGTGCCAGCAGTTTCCGTGTTCGGGTCGACAATGAGCAGTTCTTC
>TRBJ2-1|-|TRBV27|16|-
CASSFQGRGAYNEQFF
TGTGCCAGCAGTTTTCAGGGCAGGGGGGCGTACAATGAGCAGTTCTTC
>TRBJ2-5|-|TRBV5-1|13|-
CASSLDEPETQYF
TGCGCCAGCAGCTTGGATGAGCCTGAGACCCAGTACTTC
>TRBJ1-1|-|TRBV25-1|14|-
CASSPGTPYTEAFF
TGTGCCAGCAGTCCGGGGACTCCTTACACTGAAGCTTTCTTT
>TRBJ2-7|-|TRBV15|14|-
CATSRSGTHYEQYF
TGTGCCACCAGCAGGTCCGGGACACACTACGAGCAGTACTTC
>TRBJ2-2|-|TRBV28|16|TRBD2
CASSPSGRANTGELFF
TGTGCCAGCAGTCCTAGCGGGAGGGCGAACACCGGGGAGCTGTTTTTT
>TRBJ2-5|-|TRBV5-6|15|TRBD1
CASSEDDRGQETQYF
TGTGCCAGCAGCGAGGACGACAGGGGGCAAGAGACCCAGTACTTC
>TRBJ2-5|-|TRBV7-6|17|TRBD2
CASSLVRASGYQETQYF
TGTGCCAGCAGCTTAGTGCGGGCTAGCGGGTACCAAGAGACCCAGTACTTC
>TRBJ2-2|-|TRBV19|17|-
CASSIPRVLTNTGELFF
TGTGCCAGTAGTATCCCCAGGGTACTAACGAACACCGGGGAGCTGTTTTTT
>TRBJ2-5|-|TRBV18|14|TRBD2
CASSPGLAGETQYF
TGTGCCAGCTCTCCAGGACTAGCGGGAGAGACCCAGTACTTC
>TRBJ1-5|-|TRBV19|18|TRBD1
CASSIILEALTGDQPQHF
TGTGCCAGTAGTATAATTTTAGAGGCCTTGACAGGGGATCAGCCCCAGCATTTT
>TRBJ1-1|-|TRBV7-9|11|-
CASRGGTEAFF
TGTGCCAGCCGAGGGGGCACTGAAGCTTTCTTT
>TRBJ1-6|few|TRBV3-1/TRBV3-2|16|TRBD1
CASRKHLTGGNSPLHF
TGTGCCAGCCGAAAGCATCTGACAGGGGGGAATTCACCCCTCCACTTT
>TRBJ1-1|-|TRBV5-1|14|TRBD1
CASSRTGVATEAFF
TGCGCCAGCAGCCGTACAGGGGTCGCCACTGAAGCTTTCTTT
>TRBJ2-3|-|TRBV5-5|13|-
CASQAQHTDTQYF
TGTGCCAGCCAGGCCCAGCACACAGATACGCAGTATTTT
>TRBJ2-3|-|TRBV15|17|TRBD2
CATSVLAGGWGTDTQYF
TGTGCCACCAGCGTACTAGCGGGAGGTTGGGGGACAGATACGCAGTATTTT
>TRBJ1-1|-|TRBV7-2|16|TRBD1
CASSLVAWRRGLEAFF
TGTGCCAGCAGCTTAGTAGCGTGGCGCAGGGGGCTTGAAGCTTTCTTT
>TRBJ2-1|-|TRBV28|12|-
CASRVGGGEQFF
TGTGCCAGCAGGGTGGGGGGAGGCGAGCAGTTCTTC
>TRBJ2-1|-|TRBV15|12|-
CATSSHYNEQFF
TGTGCCACCAGCAGCCACTACAATGAGCAGTTCTTC
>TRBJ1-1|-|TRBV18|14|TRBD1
CASSAGQGSTEAFF
TGTGCCAGCTCGGCCGGACAGGGATCAACTGAAGCTTTCTTT
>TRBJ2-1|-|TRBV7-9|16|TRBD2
CASSLALAGVSNEQFF
TGTGCCAGCAGCTTGGCACTAGCGGGAGTCTCCAATGAGCAGTTCTTC
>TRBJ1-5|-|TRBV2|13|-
CASSEHSNQPQHF
TGTGCCAGCAGTGAACATAGCAATCAGCCCCAGCATTTT
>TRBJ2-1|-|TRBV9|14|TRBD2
CASSVVGLAHEQFF
TGTGCCAGCAGCGTAGTGGGACTAGCCCATGAGCAGTTCTTC
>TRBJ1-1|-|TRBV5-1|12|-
CASSLGHSEAFF
TGCGCCAGCAGCTTGGGGCATTCTGAAGCTTTCTTT
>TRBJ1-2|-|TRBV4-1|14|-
CASSPPGTGYGYTF
TGCGCCAGCAGCCCTCCTGGGACTGGCTATGGCTACACCTTC
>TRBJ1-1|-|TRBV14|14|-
CASSLAGQNTEAFF
TGTGCCAGCAGCCTGGCGGGGCAGAACACTGAAGCTTTCTTT
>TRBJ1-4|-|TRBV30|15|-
CAWSVQGLFNEKLFF
TGTGCCTGGAGTGTCCAGGGACTGTTTAATGAAAAACTGTTTTTT
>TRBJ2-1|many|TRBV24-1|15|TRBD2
CATSDSGGAYNEQFF
TGTGCCACCAGTGATTCGGGAGGGGCCTACAATGAGCAGTTCTTC